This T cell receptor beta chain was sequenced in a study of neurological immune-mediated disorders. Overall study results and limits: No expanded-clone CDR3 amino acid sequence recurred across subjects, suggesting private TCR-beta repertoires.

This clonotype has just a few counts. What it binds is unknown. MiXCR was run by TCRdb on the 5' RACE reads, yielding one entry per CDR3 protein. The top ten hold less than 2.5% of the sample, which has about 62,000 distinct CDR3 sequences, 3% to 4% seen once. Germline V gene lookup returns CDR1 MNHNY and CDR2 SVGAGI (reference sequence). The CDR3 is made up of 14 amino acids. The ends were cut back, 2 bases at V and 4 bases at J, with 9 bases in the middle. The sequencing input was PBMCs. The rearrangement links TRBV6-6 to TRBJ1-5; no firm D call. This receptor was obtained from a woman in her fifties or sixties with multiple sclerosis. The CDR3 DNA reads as TGTGCCAGCAGTTACAACGTCCTGAATCAGCCCCAGCATTTT. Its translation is CASSYNVLNQPQHF.